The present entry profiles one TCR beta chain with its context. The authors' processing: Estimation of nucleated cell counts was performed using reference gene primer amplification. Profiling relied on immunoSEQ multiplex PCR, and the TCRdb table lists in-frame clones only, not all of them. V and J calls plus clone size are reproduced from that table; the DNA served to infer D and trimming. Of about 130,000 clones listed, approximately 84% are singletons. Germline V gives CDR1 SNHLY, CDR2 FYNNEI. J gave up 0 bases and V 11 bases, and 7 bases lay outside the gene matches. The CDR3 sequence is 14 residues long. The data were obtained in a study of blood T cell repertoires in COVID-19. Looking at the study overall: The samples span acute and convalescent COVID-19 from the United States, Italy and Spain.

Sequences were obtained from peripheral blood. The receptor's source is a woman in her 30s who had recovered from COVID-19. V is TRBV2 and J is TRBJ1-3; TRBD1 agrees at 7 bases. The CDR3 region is CAAGTASSGNTIYF. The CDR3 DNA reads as TGTGCCGCCGGGACAGCAAGCTCTGGAAACACCATATATTTT.